This T cell receptor (beta chain) was captured in a study of blood T cell repertoires in COVID-19. Produced via immunoSEQ multiplex PCR; TCRdb's table is partial and in-frame only. The sample records 200,000 to 300,000 clones, around four fifths being singletons. J was trimmed by 0 bases and V by 5 bases; bases with no gene match: 4. The CDR3 has 14 amino acids. The germline V gene has CDR1 SGHNT and CDR2 YYREEE (reference sequence). This rearrangement joins TRBV5-4 to TRBJ1-1; the match to TRBD1 covers 7 bases. The clonotype originates from an older woman with active or convalescent COVID-19. Input material: peripheral blood. The CDR3 region is CASSSQGVNTEAFF. DNA for the CDR3: TGTGCCAGCAGTAGTCAGGGGGTGAACACTGAAGCTTTCTTT.